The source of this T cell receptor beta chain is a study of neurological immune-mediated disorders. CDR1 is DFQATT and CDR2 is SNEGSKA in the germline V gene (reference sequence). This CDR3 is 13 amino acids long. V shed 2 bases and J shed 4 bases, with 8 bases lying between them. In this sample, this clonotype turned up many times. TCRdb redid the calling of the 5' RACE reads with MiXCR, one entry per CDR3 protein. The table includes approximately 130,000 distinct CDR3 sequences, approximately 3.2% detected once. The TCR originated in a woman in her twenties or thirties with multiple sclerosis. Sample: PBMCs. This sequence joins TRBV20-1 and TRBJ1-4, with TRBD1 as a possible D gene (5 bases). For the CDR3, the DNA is TGCAGTGCTAGACACGGGGGTAATGAAAAACTGTTTTTT. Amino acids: CSARHGGNEKLFF.